The next 32 T cell receptor beta chains were all read from a single sample in a study of human T cells and chemical hapten exposure. From the RACE reads, TCRdb called clonotypes with MiXCR, one entry per CDR3 protein. The data hold 56,000 or so distinct CDR3 sequences, with approximately 10% observed a single time. Noted time point: pre-sensitization, week 0. Treatment meaning: therapeutic diphenylcyclopropenone sensitization with weekly scalp DPC. Unfractionated whole blood was the source from which total RNA was extracted. Sequences were derived from whole blood, sampled in connection with sensitization to the hapten diphenylcyclopropenone (DPC). Receptors originate from a woman in her 30s with alopecia areata. Some clones in this sample may be carry-over from other donors' samples.

This clonotype was picked up a small number of times. The CDR3 DNA follows: TGTGCCAGTAGTCCGCGGGGATCCTACGAGCAGTACTTC. Translating gives CASSPRGSYEQYF. The chain recombines TRBV19 with TRBJ2-7; D might be TRBD2 (6 bases). The CDR3 runs 13 residues. V was pared by 5 bases and J by 1 base, with 9 bases between. The V gene's germline CDR1 is LNHDA and CDR2 SQIVND (reference sequence). Complete variable domain (other parts from reference TRBV19 and TRBJ2-7): DGGITQSPKYLFRKEGQNVTLSCEQNLNHDAMYWYRQDPGQGLRLIYYSQIVNDFQKGDIAEGYSVSREKKESFPLTVTSAQKNPTAFYLCASSPRGSYEQYFGPGTRLTVT.

The V and J genes are TRBV7-2 and TRBJ2-5; no clear D gene. CDR1 is SGHTA, CDR2 FQGNSA, per germline. This CDR3 has 13 amino acids. V lost 3 bases and J 2 bases, leaving 7 bases between the germline ends. The CDR3 bases are TGTGCCAGCAGCTTTCCAGTACAAGAGACCCAGTACTTC. Protein: CASSFPVQETQYF.

This clonotype showed up many times. The CDR3 reads CASSSPGRSSYEQYF. The CDR3 region has the DNA TGTGCCAGCAGTTCCCCGGGTCGCTCTTCCTACGAGCAGTACTTC. The chain employs TRBV27 and TRBJ2-7, with D hard to call. CDR3 length: 15 residues. Trimming cost V 4 bases and J 1 base, with 14 bases left between them. Germline values: CDR1 MNHEY, CDR2 SMNVEV (reference sequence).

This clonotype was picked up a small number of times. V is TRBV21-1 and J is TRBJ2-7. TRBV21-1 is deemed a pseudogene. CDR3 length: 11 amino acids. The CDR3 sequence is CASAQNYEQYF. CDR3 DNA sequence: TGTGCCAGCGCACAGAACTACGAGCAGTACTTC.

The chain has TRBV5-5 and TRBJ1-2; D is possibly TRBD1 (6 bases). Germline V gene data show CDR1 as SGHKS and CDR2 as YYEKEE (reference sequence). The CDR3 sequence is 14 residues long. The V gene lost 0 bases and the J gene lost 8 bases, with 14 bases spanning the gap. As DNA, the CDR3 is TGTGCCAGCAGCTTGGACTGGGGGGCCCGAGGCTACACCTTC. Its translation is CASSLDWGARGYTF.

This clonotype appeared a few times. This chain links TRBV7-2 with TRBJ2-1; weak D call: TRBD1 (5 bases). The V gene's germline CDR1 is SGHTA and CDR2 FQGNSA. V lost 1 base, J lost 6 bases, and 16 bases lay in between. This CDR3 has 16 amino acids. CDR3 loop: CASSLDRPRGGNEQFF. CDR3 coding DNA: TGTGCCAGCAGCTTAGACCGTCCAAGGGGCGGCAATGAGCAGTTCTTC.

This clonotype appeared once. Being one base from a much bigger clone, this may be a read error. The V gene is TRBV10-3, the J gene TRBJ1-6; maybe TRBD1 (6 bases). V was shortened by 6 bases and J by 9 bases, with 18 bases between the two germline ends. CDR3 length: 15 amino acids. Germline V gene data show CDR1 as ENHRY and CDR2 as SYGVKD. The CDR3 DNA follows: TGTGCCATCAGCAGAACCAGGGGAGGTATTTCACCCCTCCACTTT. Its translation: CAISRTRGGISPLHF.

V gene TRBV28 combines with J gene TRBJ1-1; D call uncertain. The V gene lost 7 bases and the J gene lost 5 bases, with 11 bases spanning the gap. From germline, CDR1 is MDHEN and CDR2 SYDVKM. This CDR3 is 12 amino acids long. The CDR3 nucleotides read TGTGCCAGCACCCTGAGAGGGACTGAAGCTTTCTTT. Its protein is CASTLRGTEAFF.

This clonotype was detected a few times. Mismatch with germline at one junction end may stem from a read error. V gene TRBV7-7 combines with J gene TRBJ2-1, with 8 nucleotides matching TRBD2. The CDR3 sequence is 13 residues long. The germline V gene has CDR1 SSHAT and CDR2 FNYEAQ (reference sequence). CDR3 DNA sequence: TGTGCTAGCAGCTTAGGTCCGGGGGGGGAGCAGTTCTTC. Protein product: CASSLGPGGEQFF.

This clonotype was seen a handful of times. The rearrangement links TRBV7-9 to TRBJ2-2; no definite D call. This CDR3 region has 15 residues. Trimming cost V 5 bases and J 3 bases, with 13 bases left between them. CDR1 SEHNR and CDR2 FQNEAQ come from the germline V gene (reference sequence). CDR3 protein: CASSLTQTDTGELFF. CDR3 coding DNA: TGTGCCAGCAGCCTCACACAGACCGACACCGGGGAGCTGTTTTTT. The full variable domain, in which reference TRBV7-9 and TRBJ2-2 provide the parts outside the CDR3, is DTGVSQNPRHKITKRGQNVTFRCDPISEHNRLYWYRQTLGQGPEFLTYFQNEAQLEKSRLLSDRFSAERPKGSFSTLEIQRTEQGDSAMYLCASSLTQTDTGELFFGEGSRLTVL.

The chain employs TRBV12-3 or TRBV12-4 and TRBJ1-3; unclear D gene. This CDR3 has 15 residues. Between the trimmed V and J ends, which lost 3 bases and 0 bases, there was a span of 9 bases. The CDR3 DNA is TGTGCCAGCAGTTTTTGGAGCTCCTCTGGAAACACCATATATTTT. Amino acids: CASSFWSSSGNTIYF.

The chain is built from TRBV28 and TRBJ2-5, with 11 bases matching TRBD1. The length of the CDR3 is 16 residues. Per germline, CDR1 MDHEN and CDR2 SYDVKM. Trimming removed 3 bases from V and 7 bases from J; junction bases left unmatched: 10. The CDR3 DNA follows: TGTGCCAGCAGTTTTCCCCGGACAGGGGGCATAGGGACCCAGTACTTC. Translation: CASSFPRTGGIGTQYF.

This clonotype was seen ten or more times. This chain links TRBV7-2 with TRBJ2-1, with 9 bases aligning to TRBD1. The CDR3 totals 15 residues. Germline V CDR1 and CDR2: SGHTA, FQGNSA. V shed 4 bases, J shed 3 bases, and the junction held 4 bases outside the gene matches. The CDR3 spells CASSSLTGGYNEQFF. The CDR3 region has the DNA TGTGCCAGCAGCTCCCTGACAGGGGGCTACAATGAGCAGTTCTTC.

V gene TRBV6-5 combines with J gene TRBJ1-2; 11 bases fit TRBD1. Looked up from germline, CDR1 is MNHEY and CDR2 is SVGAGI. The J segment lost 7 bases and the V segment lost 1 base, leaving 5 bases of the junction unmatched. This CDR3 is built from 15 residues. Here the CDR3 DNA reads TGTGCCAGCAGTTACTTTGGGACAGGGGGGACTGGCTACACCTTC. Translation: CASSYFGTGGTGYTF.

The chain uses TRBV28 and TRBJ1-1; D not certain. The germline CDR1 and CDR2 sequences are MDHEN and SYDVKM. The V end was cut by 6 bases, the J end by 1 base, with 15 bases between. The CDR3 contains 15 residues. CDR3 in amino acids: CASRFAHLENTEAFF. CDR3 nucleotides: TGTGCCAGCAGGTTTGCCCACCTGGAGAACACTGAAGCTTTCTTT.

This clonotype has just a few counts. This chain joins TRBV7-9 and TRBJ1-5; no clear D gene. This CDR3 is 13 amino acids long. V was cut by 3 bases and J by 11 bases, with 14 bases left in between. CDR1 is SEHNR, CDR2 FQNEAQ, per germline (reference sequence). CDR3 coding DNA: TGTGCCAGCAGCTTCGGCACCACCCAATCCCAGCATTTT. The encoded protein is CASSFGTTQSQHF.

This clonotype was observed many times. The CDR3 DNA sequence: TGTGCCAGCAGCTTAGCAGGGGTCACCGGGGAGCTGTTTTTT. Amino acids: CASSLAGVTGELFF. The V and J genes are TRBV11-1 and TRBJ2-2; D might be TRBD1 (5 bases). The CDR3 contains 14 residues. Per germline, CDR1 SGHAT and CDR2 FQDESV (reference sequence). Trimming took off 0 bases at V and 4 bases at J, with 6 bases between the two ends.

This sequence joins TRBV28 and TRBJ2-3; D possibly corresponds to TRBD2 (5 bases). The CDR3 has 16 residues. V lost 6 bases, J lost 1 base, and 17 bases lay in between. Germline lookup yields CDR1 MDHEN and CDR2 SYDVKM. The CDR3, as DNA: TGTGCCAGCAGCACGTCCGGGGATTATGGCACAGATACGCAGTATTTT. It translates to CASSTSGDYGTDTQYF.

At least ten counts were recorded for this clonotype. V usage is TRBV28 and J usage is TRBJ1-3; perhaps TRBD1 as D (6 bases). Trimming removed 1 base from V and 4 bases from J, with 8 bases in between. CDR3 length: 14 amino acids. The germline CDR1 and CDR2 sequences are MDHEN and SYDVKM. The DNA for the CDR3 is TGTGCCAGCAGTTTATTCCAGGGGGGAAACACCATATATTTT. Translating it yields CASSLFQGGNTIYF.

There are a few counts of this clonotype. The rearrangement joins TRBV27 to TRBJ2-2; 11 bases fit TRBD2. V was pared by 4 bases and J by 5 bases, with 3 bases of the junction left unmatched. CDR1 and CDR2 (germline): MNHEY, SMNVEV (reference sequence). This CDR3 has 15 residues. DNA of the CDR3: TGTGCCAGCAGTTGGGCTAGCGGGGGGACCGGGGAGCTGTTTTTT. Protein sequence: CASSWASGGTGELFF.

This chain connects TRBV4-3 to TRBJ1-4, with D unclear. Germline lookup yields CDR1 LGHNA and CDR2 YSLEER. V lost 3 bases and J lost 2, with 10 bases in between. The length of the CDR3 is 15 residues. The CDR3 region has the DNA TGCGCCAGCAGCCAGGAAATCTCGACTAATGAAAAACTGTTTTTT. This translates into CASSQEISTNEKLFF.

The V and J genes are TRBV5-1 and TRBJ1-5; weak D call: TRBD1 (6 bases). Trimming pared 4 bases from V and 6 bases from J, leaving 20 bases between. Germline loops: CDR1 SGHRS, CDR2 YFSETQ. This CDR3 has 16 residues. The DNA for the CDR3 is TGCGCCAGCAGCCCGGACGAGCAATTCAGGGGTCAGCCCCAGCATTTT. Translating gives CASSPDEQFRGQPQHF.

This clonotype was observed a handful of times. The chain links TRBV7-2 to TRBJ2-3; a weak D match, TRBD2 (6 bases). CDR1 SGHTA and CDR2 FQGNSA come from the germline V gene. The V end was cut by 6 bases, the J end by 4 bases, with 17 bases between. This CDR3 is built from 15 residues. CDR3: CASRDPRGLADTQYF. Here the CDR3 DNA reads TGTGCCAGCAGGGATCCGCGGGGATTGGCAGATACGCAGTATTTT.

This clonotype was seen a handful of times. The V call is TRBV3-1, the J call TRBJ1-4; no definite D call. This CDR3 comprises 11 residues. Germline CDR1 LGHDT, CDR2 YNNKEL (reference sequence). Trimming pared 3 bases from V and 7 bases from J, leaving 3 bases between. The CDR3 protein is CASSHSEKLFF. The CDR3 DNA is TGTGCCAGCAGCCATTCTGAAAAACTGTTTTTT.

This clonotype was counted ten times or more. The chain employs TRBV18 and TRBJ2-3; unclear D gene. CDR3 length: 14 amino acids. Germline lookup yields CDR1 KGHSH and CDR2 LQKENI. V dropped 5 bases and J dropped 3 bases, with 12 bases sitting between them. The chain's CDR3 is CASSYTARTDTQYF. The CDR3 DNA reads TGTGCCAGCTCATACACCGCCCGGACAGATACGCAGTATTTT. The complete variable domain, with remaining parts taken from reference TRBV18 and TRBJ2-3, reads NAGVMQNPRHLVRRRGQEARLRCSPMKGHSHVYWYRQLPEEGLKFMVYLQKENIIDESGMPKERFSAEFPKEGPSILRIQQVVRGDSAAYFCASSYTARTDTQYFGPGTRLTVL.

The rearrangement joins TRBV27 to TRBJ2-1; no clear D gene. The germline V gene has CDR1 MNHEY and CDR2 SMNVEV (reference sequence). V was clipped by 5 bases and J by 9 bases, with 26 bases between them. CDR3 length equals 17 residues. This CDR3 reads CASSTTGLNPACSEQFF. CDR3 coding DNA: TGTGCCAGCAGTACAACCGGGCTGAACCCCGCTTGTAGTGAGCAGTTCTTC.

Here the CDR3 reads CASSYSGRGRVGNQPQHF. CDR3 nucleotide sequence: TGTGCCAGCAGTTACTCCGGAAGGGGGAGAGTGGGCAATCAGCCCCAGCATTTT. The rearrangement links TRBV6-5 to TRBJ1-5; possible D gene TRBD1, 6 bases. V lost 0 bases and J lost 2, with 17 bases in between. Looked up from germline, CDR1 is MNHEY and CDR2 is SVGAGI. The CDR3 covers 18 residues.

This clonotype was observed many times. The rearrangement uses TRBV6-2 or TRBV6-3 and TRBJ2-5; D might be TRBD2 (5 bases). The CDR3 extends over 13 amino acids. Trimming pared 5 bases from V and 4 bases from J, leaving 11 bases between. The germline CDR1 and CDR2 sequences are MNHEY and SVGEGT. CDR3 DNA: TGTGCCAGCAGTACACTAGGTGGAGAGACCCAGTACTTC. It codes for CASSTLGGETQYF.

Only a few counts were recorded for this clonotype. The chain couples TRBV24-1 to TRBJ1-2, with D uncertain. The CDR3 totals 13 residues. V lost 4 bases and J 10 bases, leaving 15 bases between the germline ends. The germline gives CDR1 KGHDR, CDR2 SFDVKD. The CDR3 coding sequence is TGTGCCACCAGTGAGGGCTTTGGACTTCCCTACACCTTC. Translating it yields CATSEGFGLPYTF.

This clonotype was counted ten times or more. The chain combines TRBV6-2 or TRBV6-3 with TRBJ2-1, with TRBD2 matching 13 bases. The J segment lost 2 bases and the V segment lost 0 bases, leaving 1 base of the junction unmatched. The germline CDR1 and CDR2 sequences are MNHEY and SVGEGT. The CDR3 contains 17 residues. The CDR3 reads CASSYSGLAGPYNEQFF. The CDR3 DNA reads as TGTGCCAGCAGTTACTCGGGACTAGCGGGGCCCTACAATGAGCAGTTCTTC.

This clonotype was observed a few times. The chain links TRBV20-1 to TRBJ2-7; 7 bases are a match to TRBD1. The CDR3 runs 14 residues. The germline gives CDR1 DFQATT, CDR2 SNEGSKA (reference sequence). Germline trimming cut 5 bases from V and 3 bases from J; bases unmatched to any gene: 10. The DNA for the CDR3 is TGCAGTGCTCTCAGACAGGGCGCTTTCTACGAGCAGTACTTC. Its translation is CSALRQGAFYEQYF.

This clonotype is a singleton in its sample. The chain carries TRBV11-2 and TRBJ1-4, with TRBD1 as a possible D gene (5 bases). Germline CDR1 SGHAT, CDR2 FQNNGV. This CDR3 region has 16 residues. The ends were cut back, 5 bases at V and 4 bases at J, with 17 bases in the middle. This CDR3 is CASSPGGRQCNEKLFF. The CDR3 nucleotides are TGTGCCAGCAGCCCCGGGGGACGGCAGTGTAATGAAAAACTGTTTTTT.